The following is a TCR beta chain sequence with its context. The target antigen is unknown. J gave up 2 bases and V 0 bases, and 4 bases lay outside the gene matches. CDR3 length: 15 amino acids. CDR1 and CDR2 from the germline V gene are DFQATT and SNEGSKA (reference sequence). Per sample, at least 5 micrograms of total RNA were extracted. This specimen belongs to a study of blood T cells in healthy people across ages. Primed by a sample-barcoded 5' primer and a J-beta primer mix, a second PCR proceeded for 7 to 11 cycles. TCRdb re-derived calls from the 5' RACE reads in MiXCR, one entry per CDR3 protein. The sample lists about 640,000 distinct CDR3 sequences, approximately 59% seen once, with over 35% in the top ten. Study results and limitations: The fall in TCR beta diversity per million T cells was roughly linear with age. Observed TCR beta diversity showed a strong correlation with the percentage of naive T cells as measured by flow cytometry.

The clonotype was recovered from a man in his sixties in good health. Sequencing was carried out using blood. The gene calls are TRBV20-1 and TRBJ2-7, with 10 nucleotides matching TRBD2. The chain's CDR3 is CSARDGSGGAYEQYF. CDR3 in DNA: TGCAGTGCTAGAGATGGGAGCGGGGGGGCCTACGAGCAGTACTTC.